These T cell receptor beta chains were read from a single sample in a study of Tregs in tolerant kidney transplant recipients. Data came from immunoSEQ multiplex PCR; TCRdb stores just in-frame clones and leaves some out. Of 100,000 to 150,000 clones in the sample, roughly nine tenths were seen once. The material sequenced was CD4+ T cells from blood. These receptors were obtained from a human donor in good health. Each CDR3 is given with its conserved first and last residue. The D gene is left open where the match is weak. Clone size appears in some rows only: once, few, many, or a class for an expanded clone.

clone_size: .
v_call: TRBV18
j_call: TRBJ2-3
d_call: TRBD2
cdr3_nt: TGTGCCAGCTCACCAAGGACTAGCGGGAGGACCGGCACAGATACGCAGTATTTT
cdr3_aa: CASSPRTSGRTGTDTQYF

clone_size: .
v_call: TRBV2
j_call: TRBJ1-5
d_call: TRBD1
cdr3_nt: TGTGCCAGCAGTCGGACAGGGAATAATCAGCCCCAGCATTTT
cdr3_aa: CASSRTGNNQPQHF

clone_size: once
v_call: TRBV6-1
j_call: TRBJ1-1
d_call: TRBD1
cdr3_nt: TGTGCCAGCCCCGGACAGGGAGACACTGAAGCTTTCTTT
cdr3_aa: CASPGQGDTEAFF

clone_size: few
v_call: TRBV10-3
j_call: TRBJ2-7
d_call: .
cdr3_nt: TGTGCCATCAGGAACAGCTCCTACGAGCAGTACTTC
cdr3_aa: CAIRNSSYEQYF

clone_size: once
v_call: TRBV11-2
j_call: TRBJ2-7
d_call: TRBD2
cdr3_nt: TGTGCCAGCAAAGGGACTAGATACTTTGGCGGGGCTTACTACGAGCAGTACTTC
cdr3_aa: CASKGTRYFGGAYYEQYF

clone_size: .
v_call: TRBV4-1
j_call: TRBJ2-7
d_call: TRBD1
cdr3_nt: TGCGCCAGCAGCCTCATAGGGGGCAGGGGGCGGGTAGGGCAGTACTTC
cdr3_aa: CASSLIGGRGRVGQYF

clone_size: once
v_call: TRBV9
j_call: TRBJ2-6
d_call: .
cdr3_nt: TGTGCCAGCAGCCCTCCAGTCCGAGGGGCCAACGTCCTGACTTTC
cdr3_aa: CASSPPVRGANVLTF

clone_size: .
v_call: TRBV9
j_call: TRBJ2-7
d_call: TRBD1
cdr3_nt: TGTGCCAGCAGCGCATCTCTTCCGGGACAGGGGGCCTACGAGCAGTACTTC
cdr3_aa: CASSASLPGQGAYEQYF

clone_size: .
v_call: TRBV11-1
j_call: TRBJ1-4
d_call: TRBD1
cdr3_nt: TGTGCCAGCAGCTTCACAGGGGGCGCAACTAATGAAAAACTGTTTTTT
cdr3_aa: CASSFTGGATNEKLFF

clone_size: once
v_call: TRBV19
j_call: TRBJ1-2
d_call: .
cdr3_nt: TGTGCCAGTAGTATAGGTTTGCAGGGGTTAGGCGGCTACACCTTC
cdr3_aa: CASSIGLQGLGGYTF

clone_size: .
v_call: TRBV10-3
j_call: TRBJ1-2
d_call: .
cdr3_nt: TGTGCCATCAGTGAGTCCGCGGTTAACTATGGCTACACCTTC
cdr3_aa: CAISESAVNYGYTF

clone_size: .
v_call: TRBV5-5
j_call: TRBJ1-1
d_call: .
cdr3_nt: TGTGCCAGCAGCTTGGGGGACACTGAAGCTTTCTTT
cdr3_aa: CASSLGDTEAFF

clone_size: .
v_call: TRBV5-1
j_call: TRBJ2-1
d_call: .
cdr3_nt: TGCGCCAGCAGCTTGGGGCGTCGCGACAATGAGCAGTTCTTC
cdr3_aa: CASSLGRRDNEQFF

clone_size: .
v_call: TRBV6-1
j_call: TRBJ1-4
d_call: .
cdr3_nt: TGTGCCAGCAGTGAAGCCCCCGGGACGACTAATGAAAAACTGTTTTTT
cdr3_aa: CASSEAPGTTNEKLFF

clone_size: few
v_call: TRBV18
j_call: TRBJ2-2
d_call: .
cdr3_nt: TGTGCCAGCTACCAAGGGGGGGCGAGCACCGGGGAGCTGTTTTTT
cdr3_aa: CASYQGGASTGELFF

clone_size: .
v_call: TRBV2
j_call: TRBJ1-2
d_call: .
cdr3_nt: TGTGCCAGCGACAGGACAGTCGGTGGCTACACCTTC
cdr3_aa: CASDRTVGGYTF

clone_size: .
v_call: TRBV7-9
j_call: TRBJ2-2
d_call: .
cdr3_nt: TGTGCCAGCAGCTTAGAGGTCAGCGGGGAGCTGTTTTTT
cdr3_aa: CASSLEVSGELFF

clone_size: .
v_call: TRBV2
j_call: TRBJ1-3
d_call: .
cdr3_nt: TGTGCCAGCAGTATCGACAGAGGAAGCACCATATATTTT
cdr3_aa: CASSIDRGSTIYF

clone_size: .
v_call: TRBV29-1
j_call: TRBJ2-4
d_call: TRBD1
cdr3_nt: TGCAGCGCGACAGGGGCTTTAGCCAAAAACATTCAGTACTTC
cdr3_aa: CSATGALAKNIQYF

clone_size: .
v_call: TRBV19
j_call: TRBJ2-1
d_call: TRBD1
cdr3_nt: TGTGCCAGTAGTGAACCCTGGACAGGGGACAATGAGCAGTTCTTC
cdr3_aa: CASSEPWTGDNEQFF

clone_size: .
v_call: TRBV14
j_call: TRBJ2-1
d_call: TRBD2
cdr3_nt: TGTGCCAGCAGCCAACTCCTTCTAGCGGGACGTATTAGTGAGCAGTTCTTC
cdr3_aa: CASSQLLLAGRISEQFF

clone_size: .
v_call: TRBV7-8
j_call: TRBJ2-1
d_call: .
cdr3_nt: TGTGCCAGCAGCTTAGGGGGGGTCCCGGGCAATGAGCAGTTCTTC
cdr3_aa: CASSLGGVPGNEQFF

clone_size: .
v_call: TRBV6-5
j_call: TRBJ2-7
d_call: TRBD1
cdr3_nt: TGTGCCAGCAGTTACGACAGGGTAAGCGACGAGCAGTACTTC
cdr3_aa: CASSYDRVSDEQYF

clone_size: .
v_call: TRBV18
j_call: TRBJ2-5
d_call: .
cdr3_nt: TGTGCCAGCTCACCACCGATCGGAGAGACCCAGTACTTC
cdr3_aa: CASSPPIGETQYF

clone_size: .
v_call: TRBV2
j_call: TRBJ1-4
d_call: .
cdr3_nt: TGTGCCAGTTCGTACAGGGCCATCGATGAAAAACTGTTTTTT
cdr3_aa: CASSYRAIDEKLFF

clone_size: .
v_call: TRBV7-6
j_call: TRBJ2-6
d_call: TRBD1
cdr3_nt: TGTGCCAGCAGCTCAGGGGGCGGACGGGCCAACGTCCTGACTTTC
cdr3_aa: CASSSGGGRANVLTF

clone_size: .
v_call: TRBV19
j_call: TRBJ1-3
d_call: .
cdr3_nt: TGTGCCAGTAGTCTGGAGACGGTGGTGAGGAACACCATATATTTT
cdr3_aa: CASSLETVVRNTIYF

clone_size: .
v_call: TRBV6-6
j_call: TRBJ1-1
d_call: .
cdr3_nt: TGTGCCAGCGGGGAGGGGACTGAAGCTTTCTTT
cdr3_aa: CASGEGTEAFF

clone_size: .
v_call: TRBV5-6
j_call: TRBJ2-1
d_call: .
cdr3_nt: TGTGCCAGCCGACACGACTGGGCGGCGAATGAGCAGTTCTTC
cdr3_aa: CASRHDWAANEQFF